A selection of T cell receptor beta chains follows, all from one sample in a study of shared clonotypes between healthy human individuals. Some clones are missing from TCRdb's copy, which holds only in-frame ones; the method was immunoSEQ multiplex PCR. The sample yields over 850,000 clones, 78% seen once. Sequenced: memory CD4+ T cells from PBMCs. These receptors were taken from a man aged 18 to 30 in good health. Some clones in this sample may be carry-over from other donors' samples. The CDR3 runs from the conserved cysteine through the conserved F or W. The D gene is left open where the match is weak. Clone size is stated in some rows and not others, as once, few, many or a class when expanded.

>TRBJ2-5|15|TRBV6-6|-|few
TGTGCCAGCAGCCCCTATAGCGCGTACCAAGAGACCCAGTACTTC
CASSPYSAYQETQYF
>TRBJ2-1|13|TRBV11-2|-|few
TGTGCCAGCAGCTTAGTCGAGGGGATTGAGCAGTTCTTC
CASSLVEGIEQFF
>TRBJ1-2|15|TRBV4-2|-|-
TGTGCCAGCAGCCCCCGATCCGGACAGCTCTATGGCTACACCTTC
CASSPRSGQLYGYTF
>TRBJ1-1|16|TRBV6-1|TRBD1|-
TGTGCCAGCAGTGGAAGGGACAGCCTGTTGGACACTGAAGCTTTCTTT
CASSGRDSLLDTEAFF
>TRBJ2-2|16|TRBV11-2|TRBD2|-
TGTGCCAGCAGCTTCGGGACTAGCGGGGGCACCGGGGAGCTGTTTTTT
CASSFGTSGGTGELFF
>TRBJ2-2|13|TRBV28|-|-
TGTGCCAGCTTCGCGGCAAGGGGCGGGGAGCTGTTTTTT
CASFAARGGELFF
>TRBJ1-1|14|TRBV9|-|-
TGTGCCAGCAGTCGAGGGGGAGAAAACACTGAAGCTTTCTTT
CASSRGGENTEAFF
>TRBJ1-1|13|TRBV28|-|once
TGTGCCACCGATACAGGTTTGAACACTGAAGCTTTCTTT
CATDTGLNTEAFF
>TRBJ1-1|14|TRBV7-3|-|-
TGTGCCAGCAGCTTTCTCTCAGGGGCCCCTGAGGCTTTCTTT
CASSFLSGAPEAFF
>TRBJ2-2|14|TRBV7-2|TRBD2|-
TGTGCCAGCAGGCGGGAGAGTGCTACCGGGGAGCTGTTTTTT
CASRRESATGELFF
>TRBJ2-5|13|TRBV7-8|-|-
TGTGCCAGCAGCTTCCGCGGGCAAGAGACCCAGTACTTC
CASSFRGQETQYF
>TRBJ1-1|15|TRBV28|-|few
TGTGCCAGCCTAGTTCCGGGACGGTCGAACACTGAAGCTTTCTTT
CASLVPGRSNTEAFF
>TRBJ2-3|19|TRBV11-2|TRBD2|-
TGTGCCAGCAGCCAAGAGCCCCGAAGACTAGCGGCTAGCACAGATACGCAGTATTTT
CASSQEPRRLAASTDTQYF
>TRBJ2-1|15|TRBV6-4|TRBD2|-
TGTGCCAGCAGTGAGGGGGGGACGGAGTACAATGAGCAGTTCTTC
CASSEGGTEYNEQFF
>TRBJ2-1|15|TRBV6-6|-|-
TGTGCCAGCAGTCTAGGGACACTCTCCTACAATGAGCAGTTCTTC
CASSLGTLSYNEQFF
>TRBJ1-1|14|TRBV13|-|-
TGTGCCAGCAGCTTAGGGGAGCGGGGCACTGAAGCTTTCTTT
CASSLGERGTEAFF
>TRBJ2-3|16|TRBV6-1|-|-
TGTGCCAGCAGTGAATCTTACATTGAGAGCACAGATACGCAGTATTTT
CASSESYIESTDTQYF
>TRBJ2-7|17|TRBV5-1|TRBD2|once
TGCGCCAGCAGCCGTCAGCCGACTAGCGGGAGTAAAGGCGAGCAGTACTTC
CASSRQPTSGSKGEQYF
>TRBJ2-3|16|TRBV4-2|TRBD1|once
TGTGCCAGCAGCCCGCAGGGGGAGCCTAGCACAGATACGCAGTATTTT
CASSPQGEPSTDTQYF
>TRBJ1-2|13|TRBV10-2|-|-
TGCGCCAGCAGTGAATCGCAGCCCTATGGCTACACCTTC
CASSESQPYGYTF
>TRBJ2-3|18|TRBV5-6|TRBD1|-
TGTGCCAGCAGCGGATTAACCACTGGACAGGTAGTAGCGCGTACGCAGTATTTT
CASSGLTTGQVVARTQYF
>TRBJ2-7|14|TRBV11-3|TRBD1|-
TGTGCCAGCAGCCCAGGGACAGGAGAGTACGAGCAGTACTTC
CASSPGTGEYEQYF
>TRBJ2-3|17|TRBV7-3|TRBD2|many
TGTGCCAGCAGCTTAATACCCGGGCTAGCGGGAGCAGATACGCAGTATTTT
CASSLIPGLAGADTQYF
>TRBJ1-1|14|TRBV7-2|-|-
TGTGCCAGCAGCTTAAGGGGGGGCGGCACTGAAGCTTTCTTT
CASSLRGGGTEAFF
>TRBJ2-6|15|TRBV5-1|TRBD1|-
TGCGCCAGCAGTCTCGACAGGGCTGGGGCCAACGTCCTGACTTTC
CASSLDRAGANVLTF
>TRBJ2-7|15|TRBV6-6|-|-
TGTGCCAGCAGCAGCTTTGGGGGACGGTCCTACGAGCAGTACTTC
CASSSFGGRSYEQYF
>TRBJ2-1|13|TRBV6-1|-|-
TGTGCCGCCCGGACCTATTCCTACAATGAGCAGTTCTTC
CAARTYSYNEQFF
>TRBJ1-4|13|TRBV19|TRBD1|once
TGTGCCACCTGGGACAGGGTGAGGGAAAAACTGTTTTTT
CATWDRVREKLFF
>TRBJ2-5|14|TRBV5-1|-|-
TGCGCCAGCAGCTTGGTGGTCGAGCAAGAGACCCAGTACTTC
CASSLVVEQETQYF
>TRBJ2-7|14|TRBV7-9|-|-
TGTGCCAGCAGCTTAATGGACGGTCCCTACGAGCAGTACTTC
CASSLMDGPYEQYF
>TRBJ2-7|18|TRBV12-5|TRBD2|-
TGTGCTAGTGTCCCCGGGACTAGCGGGAGATCATCCTACTACGAGCAGTACTTC
CASVPGTSGRSSYYEQYF
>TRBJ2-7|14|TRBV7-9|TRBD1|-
TGTGCCAGCAGCCCGGACAGGGGCGACCACGAGCAGTACTTC
CASSPDRGDHEQYF
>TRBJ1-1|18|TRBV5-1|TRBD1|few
TGCGCCAGCAGCTTACCCGGGACAGGGGGAAGAAGAAACACTGAAGCTTTCTTT
CASSLPGTGGRRNTEAFF
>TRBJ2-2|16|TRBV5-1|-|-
TGCGCCAGCAGCCCGACGGCGGTCCCGAACACCGGGGAGCTGTTTTTT
CASSPTAVPNTGELFF
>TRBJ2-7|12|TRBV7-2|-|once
TGTGCCAGCAGCCCAGGGGGGGACGAGCAGTACTTC
CASSPGGDEQYF
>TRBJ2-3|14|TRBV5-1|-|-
TGCGCCAGCAGCTTGGGGGACCAAGGGAGTACGCAGTATTTT
CASSLGDQGSTQYF
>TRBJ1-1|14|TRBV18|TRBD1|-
TGTGCCAGCTCACCACCTAACACAGGGGGTGAAGCTTTCTTT
CASSPPNTGGEAFF
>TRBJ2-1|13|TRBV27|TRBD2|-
TGTGCCAGCAGTTTTGGTAGCGGGAATGAGCAGTTCTTC
CASSFGSGNEQFF
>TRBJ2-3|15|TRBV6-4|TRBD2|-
TGTGCCAGCAGTGAACGCGGGAGGGCCGTAAATACGCAGTATTTT
CASSERGRAVNTQYF
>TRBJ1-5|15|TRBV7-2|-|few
TGTGCCAGCAGCGGGGACTGGGCACCCAATCAGCCCCAGCATTTT
CASSGDWAPNQPQHF
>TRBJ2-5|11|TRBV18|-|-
TGTGCCAGCTCAACCCCCGAGACCCAGTACTTC
CASSTPETQYF